This T cell receptor beta chain came from a study of Graves' ophthalmopathy and Graves' hyperthyroidism. Aged 18 to 65, hyperthyroidism patients had been newly diagnosed, with under 2 months' duration. Thyroid ultrasound, orbital computed tomography, TRAb, serum thyroxine and clinical symptoms formed the basis of diagnosis. This clonotype was seen a single time. The antigen is not known. CDR3 regions of TCR beta were amplified from RNA transcripts. Amplification began with first-round RT-PCR using HTBI primers, then second-round multiplex PCR was performed. MiXCR, applied by TCRdb to the multiplex PCR reads, yields one record per CDR3 protein. The table includes over a million distinct CDR3 sequences, about 35% detected once. V dropped 6 bases and J dropped 0; count of bases not matched to a gene: 10. Germline V lookup: CDR1 SGHAT, CDR2 FQDESV (reference sequence). This CDR3 is built from 17 residues.

Findings and caveats of the study: Using 13 signatures, a model distinguished ophthalmopathy from stable hyperthyroidism, reaching 87.88% sensitivity and over 65% specificity. Blood shared most expanded thyroid clonotypes above 0.001 frequency.

The source material was peripheral blood or thyroid tissue (not recorded which). The V gene is TRBV11-1, the J gene TRBJ1-1, with TRBD1 matching over 10 bases. The TCR originated in an adult man with Graves' hyperthyroidism. This CDR3 reads CASSRRGTGVMNTEAFF. CDR3 sequence (DNA): TGTGCCAGCAGTCGGAGGGGGACAGGGGTCATGAACACTGAAGCTTTCTTT.